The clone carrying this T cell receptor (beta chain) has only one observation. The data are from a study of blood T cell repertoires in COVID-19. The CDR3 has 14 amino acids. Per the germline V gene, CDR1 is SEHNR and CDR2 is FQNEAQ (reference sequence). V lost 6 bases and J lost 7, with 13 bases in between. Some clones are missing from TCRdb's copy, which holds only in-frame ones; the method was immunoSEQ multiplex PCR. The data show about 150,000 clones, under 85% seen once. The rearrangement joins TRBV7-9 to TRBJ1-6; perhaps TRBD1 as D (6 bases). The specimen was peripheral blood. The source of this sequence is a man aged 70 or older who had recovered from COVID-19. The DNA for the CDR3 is TGTGCCAGCAGAGAAGGACAGTTAAATTCACCCCTCCACTTT. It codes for CASREGQLNSPLHF.